Included here is one TCR beta chain sequence, with context. This sample is drawn from a study of cytomegalovirus exposure and HLA in healthy donors. The PCR contained 60 Vbeta and 13 Jbeta primers. The table came from immunoSEQ multiplex PCR; TCRdb's copy has only in-frame clones and leaves some out. Here the sample spans 120,000 to 150,000 clones, about four fifths being singletons. There are 16 residues in the CDR3. The ends lost 4 bases at V and 5 bases at J; junction bases unmatched: 12. Germline assignment: CDR1 MDHEN and CDR2 SYDVKM. V usage is TRBV28 and J usage is TRBJ2-7, with 9 positions matching TRBD1. Sequenced material: PBMCs. This TCR was recovered from a man aged 18 to 30 in good health and CMV-seropositive. CDR3 sequence reads: CASSSGDRVGVNEQYF. The DNA for the CDR3 is TGTGCCAGCAGTTCCGGGGACAGGGTCGGAGTGAACGAGCAGTACTTC.